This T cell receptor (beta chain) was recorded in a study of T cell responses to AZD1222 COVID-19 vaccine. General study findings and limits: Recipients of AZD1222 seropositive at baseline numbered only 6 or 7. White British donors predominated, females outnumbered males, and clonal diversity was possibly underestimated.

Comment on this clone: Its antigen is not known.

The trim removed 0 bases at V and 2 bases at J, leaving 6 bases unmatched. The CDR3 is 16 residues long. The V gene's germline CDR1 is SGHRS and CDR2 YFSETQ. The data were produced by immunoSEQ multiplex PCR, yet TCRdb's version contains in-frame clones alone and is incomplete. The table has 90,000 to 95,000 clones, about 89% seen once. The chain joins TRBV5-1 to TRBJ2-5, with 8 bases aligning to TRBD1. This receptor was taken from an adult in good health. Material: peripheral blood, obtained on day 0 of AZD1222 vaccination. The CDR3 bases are TGCGCCAGCAGCTTGGGCGCCCGGGACAGGCAAGAGACCCAGTACTTC. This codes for CASSLGARDRQETQYF.